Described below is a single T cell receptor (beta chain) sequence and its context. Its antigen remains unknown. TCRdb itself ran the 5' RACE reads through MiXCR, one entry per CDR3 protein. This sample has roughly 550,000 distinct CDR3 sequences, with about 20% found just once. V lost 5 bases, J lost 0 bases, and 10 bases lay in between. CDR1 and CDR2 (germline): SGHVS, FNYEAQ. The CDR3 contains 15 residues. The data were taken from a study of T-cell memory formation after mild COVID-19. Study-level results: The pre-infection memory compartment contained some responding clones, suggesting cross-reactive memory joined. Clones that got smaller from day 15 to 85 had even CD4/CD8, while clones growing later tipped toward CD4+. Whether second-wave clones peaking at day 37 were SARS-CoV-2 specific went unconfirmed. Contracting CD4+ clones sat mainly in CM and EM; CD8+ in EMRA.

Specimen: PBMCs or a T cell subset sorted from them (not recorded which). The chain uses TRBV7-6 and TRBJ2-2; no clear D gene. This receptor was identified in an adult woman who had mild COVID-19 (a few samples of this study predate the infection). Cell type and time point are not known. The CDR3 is CASSQGLANTGELFF. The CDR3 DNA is TGTGCCAGCAGCCAAGGCCTAGCGAACACCGGGGAGCTGTTTTTT.